This TCR beta chain was sequenced during a study of PD-1 blockade in mismatch repair-deficient tumors. Study at large: Patients had fewer than 15 mismatch repair-deficient cancer types and were previously treated and progressing. Notes on the study in general: Rapid post-treatment expansion, then contraction, generally preceding radiologic response, marked tumor-resident clones.

Concerning this clone itself: What it binds is unknown.

Mismatch repair deficiency was confirmed in all patients, by PCR or immunohistochemistry. The TCR-sequenced patients were a few responders to pembrolizumab. CDR3 length: 18 amino acids. Trimming left V 0 bases short and J 3 bases short, with 18 bases between. Per the germline V gene, CDR1 is SGHTA and CDR2 is FQGNSA. Clones were sequenced by immunoSEQ multiplex PCR, and TCRdb holds only the in-frame ones, with some missing. The top ten hold approximately 8.4% of the sample, which has roughly 50,000 clones, roughly 80% seen once. V is TRBV7-2 and J is TRBJ1-3; weak D call: TRBD1 (6 bases). The TCR was taken from an adult with mismatch repair-deficient cancer. The sample here was peripheral blood, taken roughly 21 weeks after starting pembrolizumab. The CDR3 DNA reads TGTGCCAGCAGCTTAGCCGGACATGGGGGGCCCATTGGAAACACCATATATTTT. Its translation: CASSLAGHGGPIGNTIYF.